This T cell receptor (beta chain) stems from a study of cytomegalovirus exposure and HLA in healthy donors. Comment on this clone: Antigen specificity is unknown.

All the people who gave samples were healthy bone marrow donors. V was trimmed by 0 bases and J by 4 bases, leaving 10 bases between them. The CDR3 has 14 residues. Germline CDR1 and CDR2: LGHNA and YNFKEQ. The PCR used 60 Vbeta and 13 Jbeta primers. Clones were sequenced by immunoSEQ multiplex PCR, and TCRdb holds only the in-frame ones, with some missing. The sample holds about 160,000 clones, roughly 80% seen once. Overall study findings and caveats: In vitro testing confirmed a few CMV-associated chains as specific for CMV antigens. At a 0.05 false discovery rate, a later analysis found some 18,000 TCR beta sequences to be associated with HLA alleles. Sequencing depth roughly uniform across donors was assumed in presence/absence analyses.

The chain carries TRBV4-2 and TRBJ2-7, with D hard to call. The TCR comes from a man in his thirties or forties in good health and CMV-seronegative. What was sequenced was PBMCs. The chain's CDR3 is CASSQEALVYEQYF. CDR3 sequence (DNA): TGTGCCAGCAGCCAAGAGGCGCTAGTTTACGAGCAGTACTTC.